A selection of T cell receptor beta chains follows, all from one sample in a study of T cells in Graves' hyperthyroidism and ophthalmopathy. Each CDR3 protein is one row after TCRdb ran MiXCR on the multiplex PCR reads. The sample lists about 260,000 distinct CDR3 sequences, approximately 20% occurring once. Sequencing used blood. These TCRs come from a man aged 25 to 45 with Graves' ophthalmopathy. Each CDR3 is given with its conserved first and last residue. The order of the fields is V gene, J gene, CDR3 protein.

TRBV20-1,TRBJ2-7,CSATRDSAYEQYF
TRBV11-2,TRBJ2-7,CASSSRQGAHEQYF
TRBV4-3,TRBJ2-3,CASSQAGGSDTQYF
TRBV20-1,TRBJ2-1,CSARVDGHEQFF
TRBV28,TRBJ1-5,CASSPRGPNQPQHF
TRBV2,TRBJ2-3,CASSDNYGQVSTDTQYF
TRBV19,TRBJ1-1,CASRQNRVGGTEAFF
TRBV12-3/TRBV12-4,TRBJ2-7,CASSLNQGPYEQYF
TRBV20-1,TRBJ2-1,CLQRDPSSYNEQFF
TRBV2,TRBJ2-7,CASSEQGVGYEQYF
TRBV24-1,TRBJ1-2,CATSDLQSRVKGTYGYTF
TRBV5-1,TRBJ2-3,CASSPESRRITDTQYF
TRBV9,TRBJ2-2,CASSVGGLAGGTKGELFF
TRBV28,TRBJ2-3,CASSFSQHTDTQYF
TRBV28,TRBJ2-3,CATLLGGRTDTQYF
TRBV27,TRBJ2-1,CASSSQPDPDYNEQFF
TRBV24-1,TRBJ2-5,CATSDPTGSLYF
TRBV5-1,TRBJ2-2,CASSLGRQGYTGELFF
TRBV6-5,TRBJ1-6,CASSYSRVGGWGSPLHF
TRBV6-1,TRBJ2-2,CASSFEPIPNTGELFF
TRBV28,TRBJ2-6,CASWGGGVRSGANVLTF
TRBV6-5,TRBJ1-1,CASSYSLRKGTTEAFF
TRBV19,TRBJ2-3,CASSILAVADTQYF
TRBV6-1,TRBJ1-5,CASRGDGSSNQPQHF
TRBV7-9,TRBJ2-7,CASSLAGGSEQYF
TRBV12-3/TRBV12-4,TRBJ2-1,CASSLLSGGGPPYNEQFF
TRBV2,TRBJ2-3,CASSKRDFTDTQYF
TRBV27,TRBJ2-6,CASSSGQGARGANVLTF
TRBV2,TRBJ1-1,CASSDVGGTEAFF
TRBV20-1,TRBJ2-2,CREREGAFTGELFF
TRBV6-1,TRBJ2-1,CASSRTRSHYNEQFF
TRBV2,TRBJ2-5,CASSDRFAGSKTQYF
TRBV9,TRBJ2-3,CAGGPGQGPSDTQYF
TRBV2,TRBJ1-2,CASSDPAYGYTF
TRBV27,TRBJ2-1,CASRGTSSYNEQFF
TRBV28,TRBJ1-5,CASSLWDQPQHF
TRBV12-3/TRBV12-4,TRBJ1-2,CASSLMAPRRYTF
TRBV18,TRBJ2-7,CASSSPSRQNYEQYF
TRBV6-1,TRBJ1-6,CASSVDAGNSPLHF
TRBV11-1,TRBJ1-1,CASSPRDSTEAFF
TRBV29-1,TRBJ2-1,CSVFTGQSLYNEQFF
TRBV18,TRBJ1-5,CASSPPGTPNQPQHF
TRBV7-2,TRBJ1-1,CASSKPGSGARYTEAFF
TRBV28,TRBJ2-1,CASRAGGGGFNEQFF
TRBV6-5,TRBJ1-5,CASSYLDRPPNQPQHF
TRBV6-1,TRBJ2-2,CASSSRARTIGTGELFF
TRBV20-1,TRBJ2-7,CSARGQGNVYEQYF
TRBV28,TRBJ2-1,CASSKTGVVSYNEQFF
TRBV18,TRBJ2-1,CATSFGVSDNEQFF
TRBV3-1,TRBJ2-2,CASSQLAGQVPGELFF
TRBV7-3,TRBJ2-7,CASSLSPRYEQYF
TRBV11-2,TRBJ2-1,CASSLSSAVSFNEQFF
TRBV27,TRBJ1-6,CASTPTGFHNSPLHF
TRBV18,TRBJ1-1,CASSPPGVRTEAFF
TRBV14,TRBJ2-7,CASSHASSYEQYF
TRBV27,TRBJ1-2,CASSTLRVGILSYTF
TRBV28,TRBJ2-1,CASSLGGGRQNEQFF
TRBV12-3/TRBV12-4,TRBJ2-5,CASSFAGSGETQYF